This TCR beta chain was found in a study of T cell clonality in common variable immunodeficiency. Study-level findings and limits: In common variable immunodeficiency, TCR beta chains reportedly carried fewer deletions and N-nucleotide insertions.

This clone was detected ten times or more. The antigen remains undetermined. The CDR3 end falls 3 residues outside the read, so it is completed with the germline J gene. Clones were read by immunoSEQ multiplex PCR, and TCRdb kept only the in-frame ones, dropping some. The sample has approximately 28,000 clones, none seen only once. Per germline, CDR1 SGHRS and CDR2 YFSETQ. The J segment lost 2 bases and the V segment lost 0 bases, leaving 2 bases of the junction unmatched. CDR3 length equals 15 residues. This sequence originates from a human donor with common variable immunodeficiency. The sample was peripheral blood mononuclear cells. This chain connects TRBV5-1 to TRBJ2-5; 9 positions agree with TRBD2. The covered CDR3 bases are TGCGCCAGCAGCTTGGGACTAGCGGTACAAGAGACC. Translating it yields CASSLGLAVQET. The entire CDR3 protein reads CASSLGLAVQETQYF.